One sample yielded the 28 T cell receptor beta chains listed below, sequenced in a study of metastatic and nonmetastatic thyroid tumors. Until they underwent thyroid surgery, no patient had received any treatment. TCRdb used MiXCR to call clones anew from the PCR reads. The profile shows approximately 15,000 clones, about 22% of them singletons. Sequencing was carried out using adjacent normal tissue. These receptors all come from a female donor with papillary thyroid cancer or a benign thyroid nodule (not recorded which). Some clones in this sample may be carry-over from other donors' samples.

The genes are TRBV5-1 and TRBJ2-5, with TRBD2 matching over 7 bases. The J segment lost 2 bases and the V segment lost 5 bases, leaving 9 bases of the junction unmatched. The germline V gene encodes CDR1 SGHRS and CDR2 YFSETQ. This CDR3 region has 15 residues. The CDR3 loop is CASRSSGGSQETQYF. The CDR3 nucleotides are TGCGCCAGCAGAAGTTCGGGGGGAAGTCAAGAGACCCAGTACTTC.

This clone showed up many times. The chain carries TRBV12-5 and TRBJ2-7; 10 positions agree with TRBD1. This CDR3 is built from 12 residues. The V gene end was trimmed by 6 bases and the J gene end by 4 bases; junction bases not matched to a gene: 0. Germline V lookup: CDR1 LGHNT, CDR2 FRNRAP. The CDR3 coding sequence is TGTGCTAGTGGGGGACAGGGGTACGAGCAGTACTTC. Translating it yields CASGGQGYEQYF. Using reference TRBV12-5 and TRBJ2-7 for the parts outside the CDR3, the full variable domain is DARVTQTPRHKVTEMGQEVTMRCQPILGHNTVFWYRQTMMQGLELLAYFRNRAPLDDSGMPKDRFSAEMPDATLATLKIQPSEPRDSAVYFCASGGQGYEQYFGPGTRLTVT.

This chain joins TRBV11-2 and TRBJ2-7, with D perhaps TRBD2 (6 bases). Trimming took off 5 bases at V and 3 bases at J, with 11 bases between the two ends. The germline CDR1 and CDR2 sequences are SGHAT and FQNNGV. This CDR3 contains 13 residues. CDR3 in amino acids: CASSPAGLYEQYF. The CDR3 region has the DNA TGTGCCAGCAGCCCGGCGGGACTCTACGAGCAGTACTTC.

The J gene is TRBJ2-1, the V gene TRBV20-1; TRBD2 aligns across 9 bases. From germline, CDR1 is DFQATT and CDR2 SNEGSKA (reference sequence). The CDR3 length is 14 residues. V trimming: 1 base; J trimming: 10 bases; junction bases outside the gene matches: 8. CDR3 protein: CSARGTSVRAEQFF. CDR3 DNA: TGCAGTGCTAGAGGGACTAGCGTGAGAGCAGAGCAGTTCTTC.

This clone was observed a few times. The chain has TRBV6-4 and TRBJ2-7, with TRBD1 identical over 7 bases. V shed 6 bases and J 3 bases; nucleotides not matched to a gene: 2. Germline V gives CDR1 MRHNA, CDR2 SNTAGT. CDR3 length: 12 residues. CDR3 loop: CASRDRCYEQYF. The CDR3 DNA reads TGTGCCAGCAGGGACAGGTGCTACGAGCAGTACTTC.

The rearrangement uses TRBV19 and TRBJ2-7; 7 positions agree with TRBD1. Germline values: CDR1 LNHDA, CDR2 SQIVND (reference sequence). Trimming at V came to 1 base and at J to 3 bases, leaving 9 bases not matched to a gene. The CDR3 length is 16 residues. In DNA, the CDR3 is TGTGCCAGTAGTATAGTAGGGCGGCAGGGGGACTACGAGCAGTACTTC. This codes for CASSIVGRQGDYEQYF.

This clone was recorded many times. The chain carries TRBV11-2 and TRBJ2-7; 12 bases agree with TRBD2. This CDR3 region has 15 residues. From germline, CDR1 is SGHAT and CDR2 FQNNGV. V gave up 0 bases and J gave up 7 bases; unmatched junction bases: 4. The CDR3 loop reads CASSLDPSGRGEQYF. CDR3 nucleotides: TGTGCCAGCAGCTTAGATCCTAGCGGGAGGGGGGAGCAGTACTTC.

This clone was recorded many times. V is TRBV7-9 and J is TRBJ1-2; D call uncertain. Germline values: CDR1 SEHNR, CDR2 FQNEAQ (reference sequence). CDR3 length equals 12 residues. V shed 0 bases and J shed 4 bases, with 3 bases lying between them. The CDR3 nucleotides read TGTGCCAGCAGCTTAGCTACCTATGGCTACACCTTC. Translated: CASSLATYGYTF.

Ten or more counts support this clone. The V gene is TRBV7-2, the J gene TRBJ2-2, with D hard to call. Trimming removed 1 base at V and 6 bases at J, with 3 bases between. The germline V gene has CDR1 SGHTA and CDR2 FQGNSA. The CDR3 runs 12 residues. In DNA, the CDR3 is TGTGCCAGCAGCTTAGGCCCCGGGGAGCTGTTTTTT. Residues: CASSLGPGELFF.

This clone was counted a few times. V is TRBV19 and J is TRBJ1-1; D unclear. The CDR3 sequence is 15 residues long. Germline values: CDR1 LNHDA, CDR2 SQIVND (reference sequence). Trimming removed 3 bases at V and 1 base at J, with 12 bases between. CDR3 nucleotide sequence: TGTGCCAGTAGTATCAGAATTATATCGAACACTGAAGCTTTCTTT. Residues: CASSIRIISNTEAFF.

CDR3 region: CASLRQARYPETQYF. In DNA, the CDR3 is TGTGCCAGCCTCAGGCAGGCTAGGTACCCAGAGACCCAGTACTTC. The V gene is TRBV6-1, the J gene TRBJ2-5; no definite D call. The CDR3 spans 15 residues. Between the trimmed V and J ends, which lost 8 bases and 4 bases, there was a span of 20 bases. Germline-derived CDR1 and CDR2 are MNHNS and SASEGT.

This clone was seen only a few times. The genes are TRBV13 and TRBJ2-7; D may correspond to TRBD1 or TRBD2 (5 bases each). Trimming pared 0 bases from V and 2 bases from J, leaving 11 bases between. The CDR3 spans 15 residues. Germline-derived CDR1 and CDR2 are PRHDT and FYEKMQ (reference sequence). CDR3 DNA sequence: TGTGCCAGCAGCTTAGGAGGGGCGGGCGCCTACGAGCAGTACTTC. Its protein is CASSLGGAGAYEQYF.

The chain has TRBV12-3 or TRBV12-4 and TRBJ2-2, with D possibly matching TRBD2 (6 bases). The germline V and J ends were trimmed by 2 bases and 7 bases, with 8 bases remaining between them. The CDR3 has 13 amino acids. For the CDR3, the DNA is TGTGCCAGCAGTTTATGGGGAGGCGGGGAGCTGTTTTTT. It codes for CASSLWGGGELFF.

This clone was picked up many times. The chain couples TRBV19 to TRBJ2-2; 9 bases agree with TRBD1. The CDR3 consists of 17 residues. Germline CDR1 reads LNHDA; CDR2 reads SQIVND (reference sequence). The V gene end was trimmed by 3 bases and the J gene end by 5 bases; junction bases not matched to a gene: 10. CDR3 protein: CASSMFGQGLETGELFF. CDR3 nucleotides: TGTGCCAGTAGTATGTTTGGACAGGGGTTAGAAACCGGGGAGCTGTTTTTT.

This clone was found a few times. The chain recombines TRBV6-1 with TRBJ2-7, with 9 bases lining up with TRBD2. V lost 4 bases and J lost 4; bases outside the gene matches: 8. There are 15 residues in the CDR3. The germline V gene has CDR1 MNHNS and CDR2 SASEGT. CDR3 sequence: CASSAIAGEKYEQYF. The CDR3 coding sequence is TGTGCCAGCAGTGCGATAGCGGGAGAGAAATACGAGCAGTACTTC.

This clone occurred a few times. This chain connects TRBV2 to TRBJ2-7; D not certain. Per the germline V gene, CDR1 is SNHLY and CDR2 is FYNNEI. With 4 bases removed from V and 3 bases from J, the gap between germline ends came to 10 bases. This CDR3 has 13 residues. This CDR3 reads CASSGITNYEQYF. The DNA of the CDR3 is TGTGCCAGCAGTGGAATCACTAACTACGAGCAGTACTTC.

The chain joins TRBV5-1 to TRBJ2-7; 10 bases are shared with TRBD2. After removal of 0 bases from V and 2 bases from J, the junction contained 5 bases not matched to a gene. The CDR3 totals 16 residues. Per the germline V gene, CDR1 is SGHRS and CDR2 is YFSETQ. CDR3 region: CASSLVALAGPYEQYF. The CDR3 bases are TGCGCCAGCAGCTTGGTAGCACTAGCGGGGCCCTACGAGCAGTACTTC.

The chain links TRBV7-9 to TRBJ1-2; 7 nucleotides agree with TRBD1. The V segment lost 1 base and the J segment 8 bases; nucleotides outside the gene matches: 10. The germline V gene encodes CDR1 SEHNR and CDR2 FQNEAQ (reference sequence). The CDR3 runs to 15 residues. The CDR3 coding sequence is TGTGCCAGCAGCTTAGGGTCGACAGGGATGGAGGGCTACACCTTC. Translation gives CASSLGSTGMEGYTF.

The V and J genes are TRBV6-1 and TRBJ1-2, with D perhaps TRBD1 (6 bases). The CDR3 runs to 15 residues. Germline assignment: CDR1 MNHNS and CDR2 SASEGT. V was clipped by 7 bases and J by 5 bases, with 20 bases between them. The CDR3 loop is CASIRVWTDYYGYTF. CDR3 sequence (DNA): TGTGCCAGCATCCGAGTTTGGACAGACTATTATGGCTACACCTTC.

This clone was observed a handful of times. The chain employs TRBV28 and TRBJ2-7; no firm D call. The DNA end is a closer match to TRBJ2-5, so the J assignment may be wrong. Looked up from germline, CDR1 is MDHEN and CDR2 is SYDVKM. The CDR3 spans 12 residues. This CDR3 reads CASSARRETQYF. CDR3 in DNA: TGTGCCAGCAGTGCCAGGCGAGAGACCCAGTACTTC.

In the case of this clone: A junction boundary mismatches the germline segment, possibly from a read error. The chain employs TRBV6-2 or TRBV6-3 and TRBJ2-7, with 10 bases aligning to TRBD1. This CDR3 is 19 amino acids long. The germline gives CDR1 MNHEY, CDR2 SVGEGT. CDR3: CASKERTGGGYLREYGQYF. CDR3 nucleotides: TGTGCCAGCAAAGAACGGACAGGGGGAGGGTACCTACGAGAATACGGGCAGTACTTC.

This clone has only a few counts. V and J are TRBV5-1 and TRBJ2-7; 12 bases match TRBD1. Germline assignment: CDR1 SGHRS and CDR2 YFSETQ. V lost 0 bases to trimming and J lost 3 bases; unmatched junction nucleotides: 4. The CDR3 is made up of 16 amino acids. DNA for the CDR3: TGCGCCAGCAGCTTGGGGGGACAGGGGGCATACTACGAGCAGTACTTC. This codes for CASSLGGQGAYYEQYF.

There are a few counts of this clone. This chain links TRBV15 with TRBJ2-1; a possible D gene is TRBD2 (5 bases). The germline CDR1 and CDR2 sequences are LNHNV and YYDKDF (reference sequence). V gave up 0 bases and J gave up 7 bases, with 16 bases separating them. This CDR3 has 16 residues. The CDR3 DNA reads as TGTGCCACCAGCAGAGACGCGGGTGGTTCGGCGAATGAGCAGTTCTTC. Translated, it gives CATSRDAGGSANEQFF.

The table lists this clone with a few counts. The sample holds other DNA sequences that translate to the same CDR3. The chain has TRBV12-3 or TRBV12-4 and TRBJ1-1; a possible D gene is TRBD1 (6 bases). This CDR3 spans 15 amino acids. The ends were cut back, 1 base at V and 3 bases at J, with 12 bases in the middle. DNA of the CDR3: TGTGCCAGCAGTTTAGACAGGGCAGGTGACACTGAAGCTTTCTTT. It specifies CASSLDRAGDTEAFF.

This clone has only a few counts. The rearrangement links TRBV28 to TRBJ1-6; D uncertain. This CDR3 region has 14 residues. Germline CDR1 is MDHEN and CDR2 is SYDVKM. V was cut by 2 bases and J by 6 bases, with 8 bases left in between. The CDR3 DNA follows: TGTGCCAGCAGTTTAGCGGGCCTTAATTCACCCCTCCACTTT. Protein sequence: CASSLAGLNSPLHF.

This clone was seen only a few times. The chain combines TRBV6-2 or TRBV6-3 with TRBJ1-4, with D uncertain. The germline CDR1 and CDR2 sequences are MNHEY and SVGEGT. This CDR3 is built from 15 residues. V was trimmed by 0 bases and J by 0 bases, leaving 5 bases between them. The CDR3 spells CASSYSQSTNEKLFF. DNA for the CDR3: TGTGCCAGCAGTTACTCCCAATCAACTAATGAAAAACTGTTTTTT.

The V gene is TRBV11-2, the J gene TRBJ1-5; maybe TRBD1 (5 bases). Per the germline V gene, CDR1 is SGHAT and CDR2 is FQNNGV. The CDR3 loop spans 16 amino acids. V was cut by 5 bases and J by 0 bases, with 14 bases left in between. CDR3 residues: CASSPAGGYSNQPQHF. The CDR3 DNA reads as TGTGCCAGCAGCCCTGCGGGGGGTTATAGCAATCAGCCCCAGCATTTT.

The CDR3 DNA reads as TGCAGTGCTAGAGGGTGGGCGGGAGGCCTCTCGGCCCGCTTGGACGAGCAGTACTTC. Protein sequence: CSARGWAGGLSARLDEQYF. The chain uses TRBV20-1 and TRBJ2-7; 8 nucleotides align to TRBD2. CDR3 size: 19 residues. Trimming took 1 base from V and 5 from J; bases not matched to a gene: 22. CDR1 DFQATT and CDR2 SNEGSKA come from the germline V gene (reference sequence).